These 25 T cell receptor beta chains were all obtained from the same sample, sequenced in a study of blood T cell repertoires in COVID-19. Only in-frame clones appear in the TCRdb table, and some are missing; sequencing was by immunoSEQ multiplex PCR. Of approximately 280,000 clones listed, roughly 88% were seen once; the top ten hold roughly 9%. Sequencing was performed on peripheral blood. The receptors stem from a young man with active or convalescent COVID-19.

This clone occurred a few times. The V gene is TRBV3-1 (or the pseudogene TRBV3-2), the J gene TRBJ2-5; 10 nucleotides match TRBD2. The germline V gene has CDR1 LGHDT and CDR2 YNNKEL (reference sequence). V lost 1 base, J lost 1 base, and 0 bases stayed unmatched. The CDR3 consists of 15 residues. The CDR3 sequence: CASSQASGGQETQYF. DNA of the CDR3: TGTGCCAGCAGCCAAGCTAGCGGGGGCCAAGAGACCCAGTACTTC.

The chain carries TRBV7-2 and TRBJ2-1; 10 nucleotides line up with TRBD1. The germline V gene encodes CDR1 SGHTA and CDR2 FQGNSA. The trim removed 4 bases at V and 8 bases at J, leaving 8 bases unmatched. The CDR3 has 15 amino acids. The CDR3 is CASSYGTGVVDEQFF. CDR3 coding DNA: TGTGCCAGCAGCTACGGGACAGGGGTGGTAGATGAGCAGTTCTTC.

This rearrangement joins TRBV6-5 to TRBJ2-5; 13 bases fit TRBD2. The CDR3 spans 15 residues. In germline, CDR1 is MNHEY, CDR2 SVGAGI. V lost 6 bases and J lost 1; bases outside the gene matches: 2. The CDR3 loop is CASRGLAGPQETQYF. The CDR3 nucleotides read TGTGCCAGCAGGGGACTAGCGGGACCCCAAGAGACCCAGTACTTC.

This clone has only one observation. The chain has TRBV19 and TRBJ1-6; a possible D gene is TRBD1 (6 bases). Per the germline V gene, CDR1 is LNHDA and CDR2 is SQIVND (reference sequence). Trimming left V 7 bases short and J 6 bases short, with 7 bases between. The CDR3 is 12 amino acids. The DNA for the CDR3 is TGTGCCAGTAACAGGGTTAATTCACCCCTCCACTTT. Its translation is CASNRVNSPLHF.

The V call is TRBV7-9, the J call TRBJ2-5; 9 bases are shared with TRBD2. Germline V gene lookup returns CDR1 SEHNR and CDR2 FQNEAQ (reference sequence). This CDR3 spans 16 amino acids. V dropped 5 bases and J dropped 5; count of bases not matched to a gene: 12. CDR3 coding DNA: TGTGCCAGCAGCCCCCCAGCGGGGGGCCTTAGGGAGACCCAGTACTTC. Its translation is CASSPPAGGLRETQYF. The full variable domain, rest sourced from reference TRBV7-9 and TRBJ2-5, is DTGVSQNPRHKITKRGQNVTFRCDPISEHNRLYWYRQTLGQGPEFLTYFQNEAQLEKSRLLSDRFSAERPKGSFSTLEIQRTEQGDSAMYLCASSPPAGGLRETQYFGPGTRLLVL.

V usage is TRBV10-1 and J usage is TRBJ2-7, with a possible D match to TRBD1 (6 bases). The CDR3 is 14 residues long. V was pared by 5 bases and J by 0 bases, with 11 bases between. CDR1 and CDR2 from the germline V gene are WNHNN and SYGVQD (reference sequence). This chain's CDR3 is CASSRTETSYEQYF. CDR3 DNA: TGCGCCAGCAGTCGGACAGAAACCTCCTACGAGCAGTACTTC.

This clone was counted a single time. The chain employs TRBV11-2 and TRBJ2-1, with 12 bases lining up with TRBD2. The CDR3 covers 19 residues. Trimming at V came to 7 bases and at J to 16 bases, leaving 29 bases not matched to a gene. Germline CDR1 SGHAT, CDR2 FQNNGV. CDR3 amino acids: CASTWTGLRKGTSGQRIFF. Here the CDR3 DNA reads TGTGCCAGCACCTGGACAGGGCTCCGGAAGGGGACTAGCGGGCAGAGAATCTTCTTC.

Only one count was recorded for this clone. The chain has TRBV6-1 and TRBJ1-1, with a possible D match to TRBD1 (5 bases). CDR3 length: 14 residues. Germline V gene lookup returns CDR1 MNHNS and CDR2 SASEGT. Trimming stripped 2 bases from V and 2 bases from J, with 9 bases between. The CDR3: CASSETQANTEAFF. Here the CDR3 DNA reads TGTGCCAGCAGTGAAACACAGGCTAACACTGAAGCTTTCTTT.

The gene calls are TRBV5-5 and TRBJ2-7; possible D gene TRBD1, 6 bases. Germline CDR1 SGHKS, CDR2 YYEKEE (reference sequence). The CDR3 runs to 14 residues. V lost 2 bases, J lost 0 bases, and 9 bases lay in between. CDR3 sequence reads: CASSFDRSSYEQYF. The CDR3 DNA reads TGTGCCAGCAGCTTCGACAGGAGCTCCTACGAGCAGTACTTC.

This chain uses TRBV6-5 with TRBJ2-3; D is unresolved. This CDR3 has 15 amino acids. V gave up 0 bases and J gave up 6 bases, with 13 bases separating them. CDR1 is MNHEY, CDR2 SVGAGI, per germline. DNA of the CDR3: TGTGCCAGCAGTTACTCGAATCGGAGAGAGGATACGCAGTATTTT. This codes for CASSYSNRREDTQYF.

This chain uses TRBV5-6 with TRBJ2-1, with 8 bases matching TRBD2. This CDR3 has 16 residues. The V segment lost 2 bases and the J segment 3 bases; nucleotides outside the gene matches: 7. Germline-derived CDR1 and CDR2 are SGHDT and YYEEEE. For the CDR3, the DNA is TGTGCCAGCAGCTTTCCCACTAGCGGACTCTACAATGAGCAGTTCTTC. This codes for CASSFPTSGLYNEQFF.

This clone was detected once. The chain combines TRBV5-1 with TRBJ2-3; 9 positions agree with TRBD1. The CDR3 has 13 amino acids. Germline CDR1 and CDR2: SGHRS and YFSETQ. V lost 0 bases to trimming and J lost 12 bases; unmatched junction nucleotides: 5. The CDR3 sequence is CASSLADRGVQYF. DNA of the CDR3: TGCGCCAGCAGCTTGGCCGACAGGGGGGTCCAGTATTTT.

The rearrangement joins TRBV9 to TRBJ2-2; 8 bases fit TRBD1. The CDR3 contains 15 residues. Germline V gene data show CDR1 as SGDLS and CDR2 as YYNGEE. Losses at the gene ends were 1 base for V and 7 bases for J; bases not matched to a gene: 6. CDR3 sequence: CASSVSNRGVGELFF. CDR3 nucleotides: TGTGCCAGCAGCGTATCTAACAGGGGGGTCGGGGAGCTGTTTTTT.

This clone is a singleton in its sample. V usage is TRBV15 and J usage is TRBJ1-1, with D possibly being TRBD1 (5 bases). This CDR3 has 14 amino acids. The germline CDR1 and CDR2 sequences are LNHNV and YYDKDF (reference sequence). The V and J ends lost 7 bases and 3 bases respectively, with 15 bases between them. The CDR3 region has the DNA TGTGCCACCATCCGGGGGTTCGGGGACACTGAAGCTTTCTTT. Residues: CATIRGFGDTEAFF.

The chain joins TRBV13 to TRBJ2-3; 13 bases are a match to TRBD2. Trimming at V came to 4 bases and at J to 1 base, leaving 8 bases not matched to a gene. In germline, CDR1 is PRHDT, CDR2 FYEKMQ (reference sequence). CDR3 size: 18 residues. This chain's CDR3 is CASSSTSGGARGTDTQYF. Here the CDR3 DNA reads TGTGCCAGCAGCTCCACTAGCGGGGGGGCCCGGGGCACAGATACGCAGTATTTT.

The DNA of the CDR3 is TGTGCCAGCAGTTACGCGGGAGGACGTCCCAGCTACGAGCAGTACTTC. Protein product: CASSYAGGRPSYEQYF. The rearrangement links TRBV6-2 or TRBV6-3 to TRBJ2-7, with 8 bases matching TRBD2. Germline V CDR1 and CDR2: MNHEY, SVGEGT. J was trimmed by 3 bases and V by 2 bases; bases with no gene match: 9. The CDR3 consists of 16 residues.

This chain joins TRBV9 and TRBJ2-2; 7 bases are a match to TRBD2. CDR3 size: 17 residues. V gave up 0 bases and J gave up 6 bases; unmatched junction bases: 11. Germline V gives CDR1 SGDLS, CDR2 YYNGEE. CDR3 in amino acids: CASSVEAGIIGAGELFF. The CDR3 nucleotides are TGTGCCAGCAGCGTAGAAGCGGGGATCATAGGGGCCGGGGAGCTGTTTTTT.

The rearrangement joins TRBV7-9 to TRBJ1-5; TRBD1 agrees at 7 bases. CDR1 and CDR2 (germline): SEHNR, FQNEAQ (reference sequence). CDR3 length: 16 residues. Trimming removed 5 bases from V and 1 base from J; junction bases left unmatched: 8. CDR3 amino acids: CASSPDRVRSNQPQHF. As DNA, the CDR3 is TGTGCCAGCAGCCCAGACAGGGTTCGAAGCAATCAGCCCCAGCATTTT.

The rearrangement joins TRBV5-1 to TRBJ1-1; 9 bases map to TRBD1. Germline V gene lookup returns CDR1 SGHRS and CDR2 YFSETQ. V was clipped by 4 bases and J by 3 bases; unmatched bases: 7. The CDR3 runs to 15 residues. The CDR3 here is CASSQGQGPDTEAFF. The CDR3 DNA reads as TGCGCCAGCAGCCAAGGACAGGGGCCGGACACTGAAGCTTTCTTT.

The rearrangement uses TRBV3-1 (or the pseudogene TRBV3-2) and TRBJ2-1, with 13 bases lining up with TRBD2. V shed 3 bases and J 9 bases; nucleotides not matched to a gene: 8. From germline, CDR1 is LGHDT and CDR2 YNNKEL (reference sequence). The CDR3 is 16 amino acids. The DNA for the CDR3 is TGTGCCAGCAGCCATACTAGCGGGGGGGCCTTGGGTGAGCAGTTCTTC. Protein: CASSHTSGGALGEQFF.

Only one count was recorded for this clone. The chain recombines TRBV7-9 with TRBJ1-1, with a weak D call TRBD1 (6 bases). Germline V CDR1 and CDR2: SEHNR, FQNEAQ (reference sequence). V was shortened by 5 bases and J by 1 base, with 11 bases between the two germline ends. This CDR3 has 14 residues. The CDR3 is CASSGQQGNTEAFF. CDR3 nucleotide sequence: TGTGCCAGCAGCGGACAACAGGGGAACACTGAAGCTTTCTTT.

This rearrangement joins TRBV27 to TRBJ2-4; D is possibly TRBD1 (6 bases). CDR3 size: 13 residues. Germline CDR1 MNHEY, CDR2 SMNVEV (reference sequence). V was trimmed by 5 bases and J by 7 bases, leaving 12 bases between them. The CDR3 loop reads CASSPYRDNIQYF. DNA of the CDR3: TGTGCCAGCAGTCCGTACAGGGACAACATTCAGTACTTC.

As concerns this clone: Within the sample, other DNA sequences also encode this same CDR3. The rearrangement links TRBV6-4 to TRBJ2-3, with 10 bases identical to TRBD2. The germline CDR1 and CDR2 sequences are MRHNA and SNTAGT. This CDR3 spans 16 amino acids. V dropped 3 bases and J dropped 5; count of bases not matched to a gene: 8. CDR3 sequence reads: CASSEGLAGAGDTQYF. In DNA form, the CDR3 reads TGTGCCAGCAGTGAGGGGCTAGCGGGGGCGGGAGATACGCAGTATTTT.

This chain connects TRBV4-1 to TRBJ1-1; D possibly corresponds to TRBD1 (6 bases). V dropped 0 bases and J dropped 4 bases, with 9 bases sitting between them. Germline loops: CDR1 MGHRA, CDR2 YSYEKL. The CDR3 is made up of 14 amino acids. The DNA for the CDR3 is TGCGCCAGCAGCCAAGAGGCAGGGGCCACTGAAGCTTTCTTT. Its protein is CASSQEAGATEAFF.

The V gene is TRBV4-2, the J gene TRBJ2-7; D uncertain. CDR1 and CDR2 from the germline V gene are LGHNA and YNFKEQ. V was shortened by 1 base and J by 0 bases, with 4 bases between the two germline ends. This CDR3 comprises 13 residues. CDR3 sequence: CASSQGSSYEQYF. CDR3 in DNA: TGTGCCAGCAGCCAAGGGAGCTCCTACGAGCAGTACTTC.